These 27 T cell receptor beta chains came from one sample sequenced in a study of CD8+ T cells in alopecia areata. The authors extracted RNA and reverse transcribed it into cDNA as the sequencing template. Only in-frame clones appear in the TCRdb table, and some are missing; sequencing was by immunoSEQ multiplex PCR. The repertoire has 150,000 to 200,000 clones, 59% of them found once; the top ten carry roughly 15%. The specimen was CD4+ T cells sorted from blood, collected at week 0. These TCRs come from a human donor with alopecia areata.

The V gene is TRBV14, the J gene TRBJ2-7; TRBD2 matches at 10 bases. The CDR3 runs 18 residues. CDR1 and CDR2 (germline): SGHDN, FVKESK. V lost 4 bases, J lost 1 base, and 13 bases stayed unmatched. The CDR3 sequence: CASSPFNRRTSGSYEQYF. The DNA for the CDR3 is TGTGCCAGCAGCCCATTCAATCGTCGGACTAGCGGTTCCTACGAGCAGTACTTC.

The J gene is TRBJ2-7, the V gene TRBV11-2, with no clear D. The CDR3 spans 15 residues. Trimming stripped 5 bases from V and 4 bases from J, with 18 bases between. CDR1 is SGHAT and CDR2 is FQNNGV in the germline V gene. In DNA, the CDR3 is TGTGCCAGCAGCCCTCCGGCATTAATGGAATACGAGCAGTACTTC. It is translated as CASSPPALMEYEQYF.

This rearrangement joins TRBV11-3 to TRBJ2-5; D not certain. Germline V gene lookup returns CDR1 SGHNT and CDR2 YENEEA. V was cut by 2 bases and J by 1 base, with 14 bases left in between. The CDR3 has 16 amino acids. For the CDR3, the DNA is TGTGCCAGCAGCTTATTATTTGAGTTTCCCCAAGAGACCCAGTACTTC. It codes for CASSLLFEFPQETQYF.

This rearrangement joins TRBV9 to TRBJ1-1; D remains unclear. V gave up 0 bases and J gave up 4 bases, with 10 bases separating them. Germline V gene lookup returns CDR1 SGDLS and CDR2 YYNGEE. The CDR3 spans 14 residues. For the CDR3, the DNA is TGTGCCAGCAGCGTAGCTCAAAGTGGCACTGAAGCTTTCTTT. This codes for CASSVAQSGTEAFF.

This rearrangement joins TRBV27 to TRBJ1-2; tentatively, D is TRBD1 (5 bases). Germline V lookup: CDR1 MNHEY, CDR2 SMNVEV (reference sequence). The V end was cut by 6 bases, the J end by 6 bases, with 14 bases between. This CDR3 is 13 amino acids long. CDR3 sequence (DNA): TGTGCCAGCAGCCCCTACGCGGGGGATGGCTACACCTTC. Translation gives CASSPYAGDGYTF.

The chain couples TRBV5-4 to TRBJ2-5; no firm D call. This CDR3 comprises 14 residues. Germline V CDR1 and CDR2: SGHNT, YYREEE (reference sequence). V lost 2 bases and J lost 4, with 12 bases in between. Here the CDR3 reads CASSFGVVPETQYF. CDR3 bases: TGTGCCAGCAGCTTTGGGGTAGTTCCAGAGACCCAGTACTTC.

As for this clone: Compared with germline, one end of the junction differs, possibly owing to a read error. This sequence joins TRBV29-1 and TRBJ2-5, with TRBD2 matching over 10 bases. The CDR3 has 13 amino acids. Germline loops: CDR1 SQVTM, CDR2 ANQGSEA. The CDR3 loop reads CSGEAGGKETQYF. The CDR3 DNA reads as TGCAGCGGTGAAGCGGGGGGGAAAGAGACCCAGTACTTC.

The V call is TRBV29-1, the J call TRBJ2-5, with 11 bases identical to TRBD2. The junction had 4 bases not matched to a gene; V was cut back by 3 bases and J by 1 base. Per the germline V gene, CDR1 is SQVTM and CDR2 is ANQGSEA. The CDR3 spans 15 residues. As DNA, the CDR3 is TGCAGCGTTGATTCTAGCGGGGGGTCCCAAGAGACCCAGTACTTC. Protein sequence: CSVDSSGGSQETQYF.

The CDR3 region has the DNA TGTGCCAGCAGCGTAGCCTTGGGAGAGACCCAGTACTTC. Protein: CASSVALGETQYF. The J gene is TRBJ2-5, the V gene TRBV9; unclear D gene. V was shortened by 0 bases and J by 4 bases, with 7 bases between the two germline ends. The CDR3 consists of 13 residues. CDR1 is SGDLS and CDR2 is YYNGEE in the germline V gene.

The genes are TRBV7-2 and TRBJ2-1; D uncertain. Per the germline V gene, CDR1 is SGHTA and CDR2 is FQGNSA. Deletions cut 5 bases from V and 9 bases from J, with 8 bases between. CDR3 size: 11 residues. The CDR3 is CASSQDTEQFF. CDR3 bases: TGTGCCAGCAGCCAAGACACTGAGCAGTTCTTC.

The chain couples TRBV4-1 to TRBJ1-2; a possible D gene is TRBD1 (5 bases). The V end lost 4 bases, the J end lost 4 bases, and 16 bases lay between the germline ends. Germline V CDR1 and CDR2: MGHRA, YSYEKL. This CDR3 is built from 15 residues. This CDR3 reads CASSRAGLLTYGYTF. The CDR3 DNA sequence: TGCGCCAGCAGCCGGGCAGGGTTGCTGACCTATGGCTACACCTTC.

The chain couples TRBV5-4 to TRBJ2-5; the match to TRBD2 covers 16 bases. CDR3 length: 17 amino acids. After removal of 4 bases from V and 5 bases from J, the junction contained 8 bases not matched to a gene. Germline assignment: CDR1 SGHNT and CDR2 YYREEE (reference sequence). DNA for the CDR3: TGTGCCAGCAGCCAAGGGACTAGCGGGGGGGCTTCCGAGACCCAGTACTTC. It is translated as CASSQGTSGGASETQYF.

The chain couples TRBV11-2 to TRBJ2-1; D remains ambiguous. Trimming took off 5 bases at V and 0 bases at J, with 14 bases between the two ends. The CDR3 has 16 residues. Germline V lookup: CDR1 SGHAT, CDR2 FQNNGV. The CDR3 is CASSLRADSSYNEQFF. In DNA, the CDR3 is TGTGCCAGCAGCCTCCGCGCGGATAGCTCCTACAATGAGCAGTTCTTC. Complete variable domain (other parts from reference TRBV11-2 and TRBJ2-1): EAGVAQSPRYKIIEKRQSVAFWCNPISGHATLYWYQQILGQGPKLLIQFQNNGVVDDSQLPKDRFSAERLKGVDSTLKIQPAKLEDSAVYLCASSLRADSSYNEQFFGPGTRLTVL.

This clone occurred a few times. The rearrangement uses TRBV19 and TRBJ2-4, with a tentative D call TRBD1 (6 bases). V lost 5 bases and J 1 base, leaving 15 bases between the germline ends. This CDR3 has 16 amino acids. Germline V gene data show CDR1 as LNHDA and CDR2 as SQIVND (reference sequence). CDR3 sequence reads: CASSAYREMAKNIQYF. CDR3 bases: TGTGCCAGTAGTGCTTACAGGGAGATGGCCAAAAACATTCAGTACTTC.

This clone has ten or more counts. The genes are TRBV28 and TRBJ2-3; 11 bases align to TRBD2. The CDR3 contains 18 residues. CDR1 and CDR2 (germline): MDHEN, SYDVKM. J gave up 3 bases and V 5 bases, and 13 bases lay outside the gene matches. CDR3 nucleotide sequence: TGTGCCAGCAGTCAAGCTAGCGGGGGGTTGGTCATGACAGATACGCAGTATTTT. It yields the protein CASSQASGGLVMTDTQYF.

The chain combines TRBV25-1 with TRBJ2-5; TRBD1 agrees at 10 bases. Germline assignment: CDR1 MGHDK and CDR2 SYGVNS. V dropped 7 bases and J dropped 5; count of bases not matched to a gene: 10. The CDR3 covers 15 residues. The DNA of the CDR3 is TGTGCCAGCACAGACAGGGGGCTAACTATGGAGACCCAGTACTTC. It specifies CASTDRGLTMETQYF.

This clone showed up just a few times. The chain combines TRBV29-1 with TRBJ1-1, with a weak D call TRBD1 (5 bases). CDR3 length: 11 residues. The germline V gene has CDR1 SQVTM and CDR2 ANQGSEA. Trimming left V 7 bases short and J 5 bases short, with 11 bases between. In DNA form, the CDR3 reads TGCAGCGCCGGGACGGGGACTGAAGCTTTCTTT. Amino acids: CSAGTGTEAFF.

The gene calls are TRBV29-1 and TRBJ2-1, with 10 bases lining up with TRBD2. V lost 4 bases to trimming and J lost 4 bases; unmatched junction nucleotides: 10. Germline values: CDR1 SQVTM, CDR2 ANQGSEA. CDR3 length: 16 amino acids. CDR3 coding DNA: TGCAGCGTTGTGGACTCCAGGACTAGCGGTTACAATGAGCAGTTCTTC. This encodes CSVVDSRTSGYNEQFF.

This clone was seen only a few times. V usage is TRBV10-3 and J usage is TRBJ2-2; the match to TRBD2 covers 9 bases. The ends lost 3 bases at V and 5 bases at J; junction bases unmatched: 13. CDR1 is ENHRY and CDR2 is SYGVKD in the germline V gene. The CDR3 is 18 amino acids. The CDR3 spells CAISDRGGLAGVTGELFF. In nucleotides, the CDR3 is TGTGCCATCAGTGACCGTGGAGGATTAGCGGGGGTGACCGGGGAGCTGTTTTTT.

The chain uses TRBV7-2 and TRBJ2-3, with D tentatively TRBD1 (6 bases). V lost 2 bases and J 1 base, leaving 10 bases between the germline ends. The germline CDR1 and CDR2 sequences are SGHTA and FQGNSA. This CDR3 region has 15 residues. The CDR3 DNA is TGTGCCAGCAGCTTAAAGACAGGAGGCACAGATACGCAGTATTTT. Translated, it gives CASSLKTGGTDTQYF. The full variable domain, its missing parts supplied by reference TRBV7-2 and TRBJ2-3, is GAGVSQSPSNKVTEKGKDVELRCDPISGHTALYWYRQSLGQGLEFLIYFQGNSAPDKSGLPSDRFSAERTGGSVSTLTIQRTQQEDSAVYLCASSLKTGGTDTQYFGPGTRLTVL.

A few counts support this clone. The chain recombines TRBV30 with TRBJ2-2; 10 bases match TRBD1. The CDR3 loop spans 16 amino acids. Germline loops: CDR1 GTSNPN, CDR2 SVGIG (reference sequence). With 2 bases clipped from V and 4 bases from J, the junction kept 7 bases outside the gene matches. CDR3 amino acids: CAWSTRDRGATGELFF. Written as DNA, the CDR3 is TGTGCCTGGAGTACCCGGGACAGGGGAGCCACCGGGGAGCTGTTTTTT.

V gene TRBV7-9 combines with J gene TRBJ2-7, with TRBD1 matching 11 bases. The germline CDR1 and CDR2 sequences are SEHNR and FQNEAQ (reference sequence). After removal of 4 bases from V and 3 bases from J, the junction contained 2 bases not matched to a gene. The CDR3 totals 14 residues. The DNA for the CDR3 is TGTGCCAGCAGCTCGGGACAGGGGGACTACGAGCAGTACTTC. It is translated as CASSSGQGDYEQYF.

The chain has TRBV5-6 and TRBJ2-3; 7 bases match TRBD1. Germline-derived CDR1 and CDR2 are SGHDT and YYEEEE. The CDR3 length is 16 residues. V lost 0 bases to trimming and J lost 0 bases; unmatched junction nucleotides: 4. The CDR3: CASSLVWDRSTDTQYF. CDR3 nucleotide sequence: TGTGCCAGCAGCTTGGTCTGGGACAGAAGCACAGATACGCAGTATTTT.

The chain is built from TRBV5-5 and TRBJ1-1; D remains ambiguous. This CDR3 is 13 amino acids long. V shed 0 bases and J shed 4 bases, with 7 bases lying between them. In germline, CDR1 is SGHKS, CDR2 YYEKEE (reference sequence). The CDR3 region has the DNA TGTGCCAGCAGCTTGGCGACGGGCACTGAAGCTTTCTTT. It translates to CASSLATGTEAFF.

The V call is TRBV29-1, the J call TRBJ1-1; possible D gene TRBD1, 5 bases. The CDR3 has 13 amino acids. Germline CDR1 reads SQVTM; CDR2 reads ANQGSEA. The V end lost 5 bases, the J end lost 1 base, and 11 bases lay between the germline ends. The DNA for the CDR3 is TGCAGCGTTTCCGACAGAAAGAACACTGAAGCTTTCTTT. This encodes CSVSDRKNTEAFF. The full variable domain, its missing parts supplied by reference TRBV29-1 and TRBJ1-1, is SAVISQKPSRDICQRGTSLTIQCQVDSQVTMMFWYRQQPGQSLTLIATANQGSEATYESGFVIDKFPISRPNLTFSTLTVSNMSPEDSSIYLCSVSDRKNTEAFFGQGTRLTVV.

The chain employs TRBV30 and TRBJ2-4, with TRBD1 as a possible D gene (5 bases). This CDR3 has 13 amino acids. Germline V gene sequence: CDR1 GTSNPN, CDR2 SVGIG (reference sequence). Trimming stripped 0 bases from V and 7 bases from J, with 10 bases between. The DNA for the CDR3 is TGTGCCTGGAGTGTACAAGCAGGGAACATTCAGTACTTC. Translating gives CAWSVQAGNIQYF.

Only one count was recorded for this clone. V is TRBV7-9 and J is TRBJ2-5, with D maybe TRBD2 (6 bases). CDR1 is SEHNR and CDR2 is FQNEAQ in the germline V gene (reference sequence). Trimming pared 1 base from V and 4 bases from J, leaving 16 bases between. The CDR3 has 16 amino acids. The CDR3 region has the DNA TGTGCCAGCAGCTTAGGTCCGGAGGGTCCGGTAGAGACCCAGTACTTC. Its translation: CASSLGPEGPVETQYF.